This TCR beta chain was observed in a study of T cell changes during pregnancy in multiple sclerosis. The protocol was immunoSEQ multiplex PCR, while the TCRdb copy is restricted to in-frame clones and leaves out a portion. The sample has roughly 59,000 clones; approximately 92% are singletons. This CDR3 has 15 amino acids. Looked up from germline, CDR1 is LGHNA and CDR2 is YSLEER. About this clone: A junction end diverges from the germline sequence, so it may reflect a read error. Within the sample, other DNA sequences also encode this same CDR3.

The source material was CD4+ T cells from peripheral blood mononuclear cells, sampled before pregnancy. This TCR came from a female donor with multiple sclerosis, enrolled in a pregnancy study. This sequence joins TRBV4-3 and TRBJ2-7, with D maybe TRBD1 (6 bases). The CDR3 protein is CASSQEIGQTYEQYF. The CDR3 DNA sequence: TGCGCCAGCAGCCAAGAAATAGGACAGACCTACGAGCAGTACTTT.